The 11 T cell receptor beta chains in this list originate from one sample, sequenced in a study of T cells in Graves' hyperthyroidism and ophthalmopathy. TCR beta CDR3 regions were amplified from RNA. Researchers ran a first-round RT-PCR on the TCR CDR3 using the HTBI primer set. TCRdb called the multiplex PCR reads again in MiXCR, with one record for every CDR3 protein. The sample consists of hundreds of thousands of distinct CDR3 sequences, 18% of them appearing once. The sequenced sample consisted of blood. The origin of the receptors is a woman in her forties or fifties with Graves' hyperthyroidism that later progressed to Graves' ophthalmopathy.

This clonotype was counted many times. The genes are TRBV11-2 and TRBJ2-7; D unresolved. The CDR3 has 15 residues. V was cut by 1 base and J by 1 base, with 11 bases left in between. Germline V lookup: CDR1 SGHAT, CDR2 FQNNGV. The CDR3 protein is CASSLGTARSYEQYF. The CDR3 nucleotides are TGTGCCAGCAGCTTAGGGACGGCCCGTTCCTACGAGCAGTACTTC. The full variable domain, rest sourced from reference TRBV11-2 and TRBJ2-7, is EAGVAQSPRYKIIEKRQSVAFWCNPISGHATLYWYQQILGQGPKLLIQFQNNGVVDDSQLPKDRFSAERLKGVDSTLKIQPAKLEDSAVYLCASSLGTARSYEQYFGPGTRLTVT.

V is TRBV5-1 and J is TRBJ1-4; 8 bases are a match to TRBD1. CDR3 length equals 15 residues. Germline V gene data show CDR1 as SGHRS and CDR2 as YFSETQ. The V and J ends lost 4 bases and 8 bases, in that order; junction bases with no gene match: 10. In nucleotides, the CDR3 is TGCGCCAGCAGCCACGCGTCGACAGGGGAGGAAAAACTGTTTTTT. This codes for CASSHASTGEEKLFF.

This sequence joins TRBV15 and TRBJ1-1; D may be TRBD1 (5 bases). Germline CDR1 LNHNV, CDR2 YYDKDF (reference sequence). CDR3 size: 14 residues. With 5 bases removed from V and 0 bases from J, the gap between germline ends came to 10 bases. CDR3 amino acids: CATSGGRLNTEAFF. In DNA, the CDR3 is TGTGCCACCAGCGGGGGACGACTGAACACTGAAGCTTTCTTT.

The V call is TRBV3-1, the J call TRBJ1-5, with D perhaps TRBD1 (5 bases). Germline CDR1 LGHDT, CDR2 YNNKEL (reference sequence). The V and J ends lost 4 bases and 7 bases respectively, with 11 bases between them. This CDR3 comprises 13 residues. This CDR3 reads CASSPHKGQPQHF. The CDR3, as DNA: TGTGCCAGCAGCCCTCACAAGGGGCAGCCCCAGCATTTT.

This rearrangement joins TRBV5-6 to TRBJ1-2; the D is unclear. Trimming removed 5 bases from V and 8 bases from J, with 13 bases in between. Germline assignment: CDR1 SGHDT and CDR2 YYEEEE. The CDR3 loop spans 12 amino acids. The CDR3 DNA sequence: TGTGCCAGCAGTCGTCCAGAACTAGGCTACACCTTC. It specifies CASSRPELGYTF.

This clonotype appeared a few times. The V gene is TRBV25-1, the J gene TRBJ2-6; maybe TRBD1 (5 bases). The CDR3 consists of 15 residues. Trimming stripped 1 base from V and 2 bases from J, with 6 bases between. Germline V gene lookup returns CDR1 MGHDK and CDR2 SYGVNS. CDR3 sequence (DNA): TGTGCCAGCAGTGAATCACAGGCTGGGGCCAACGTCCTGACTTTC. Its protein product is CASSESQAGANVLTF.

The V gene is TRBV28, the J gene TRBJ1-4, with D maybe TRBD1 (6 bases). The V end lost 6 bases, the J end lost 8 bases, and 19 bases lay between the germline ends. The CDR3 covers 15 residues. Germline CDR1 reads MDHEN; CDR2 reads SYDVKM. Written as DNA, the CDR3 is TGTGCCAGCAGCCAAGCCTCAGGGGCAAAGGAAAAACTGTTTTTT. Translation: CASSQASGAKEKLFF.

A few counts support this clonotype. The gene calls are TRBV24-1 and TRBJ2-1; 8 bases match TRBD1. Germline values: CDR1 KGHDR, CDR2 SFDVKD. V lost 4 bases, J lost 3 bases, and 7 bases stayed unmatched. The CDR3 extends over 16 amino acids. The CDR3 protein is CATSDPRQGNYNEQFF. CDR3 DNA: TGTGCCACCAGTGACCCAAGACAGGGGAACTACAATGAGCAGTTCTTC.

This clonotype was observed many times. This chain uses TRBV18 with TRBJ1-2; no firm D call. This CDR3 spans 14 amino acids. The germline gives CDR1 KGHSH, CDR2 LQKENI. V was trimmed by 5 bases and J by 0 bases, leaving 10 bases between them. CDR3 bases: TGTGCCAGCTCAAGCAACCCAGCTAACTATGGCTACACCTTC. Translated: CASSSNPANYGYTF.

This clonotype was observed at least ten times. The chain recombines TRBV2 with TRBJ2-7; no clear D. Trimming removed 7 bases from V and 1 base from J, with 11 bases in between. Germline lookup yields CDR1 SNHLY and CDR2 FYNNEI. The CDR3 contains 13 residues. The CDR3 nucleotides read TGTGCCAGCACCGGAGCCTCTTCCTACGAGCAGTACTTC. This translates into CASTGASSYEQYF.

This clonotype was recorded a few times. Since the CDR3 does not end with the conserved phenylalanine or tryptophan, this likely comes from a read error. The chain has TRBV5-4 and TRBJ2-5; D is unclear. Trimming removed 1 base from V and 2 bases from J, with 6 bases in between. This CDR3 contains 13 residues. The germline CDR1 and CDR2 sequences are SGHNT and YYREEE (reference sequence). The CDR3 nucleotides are TGTGCCAGCAGCTTGCGGCTACAAGAGACCCAGTACTCC. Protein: CASSLRLQETQYS.